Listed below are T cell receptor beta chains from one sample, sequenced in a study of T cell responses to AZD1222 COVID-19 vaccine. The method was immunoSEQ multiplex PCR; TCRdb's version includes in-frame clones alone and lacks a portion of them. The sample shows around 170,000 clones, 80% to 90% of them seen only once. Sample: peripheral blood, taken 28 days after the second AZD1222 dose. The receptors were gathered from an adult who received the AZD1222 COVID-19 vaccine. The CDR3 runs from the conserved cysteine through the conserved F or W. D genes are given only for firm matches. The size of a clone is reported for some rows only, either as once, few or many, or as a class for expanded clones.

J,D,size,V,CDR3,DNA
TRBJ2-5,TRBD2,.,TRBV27,CASSRTSGGETQYF,TGTGCCAGCAGTAGGACTAGCGGGGGGGAGACCCAGTACTTC
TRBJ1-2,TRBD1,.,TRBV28,CASSDRGTFGYTF,TGTGCCAGCAGTGACAGGGGCACATTCGGCTACACCTTC
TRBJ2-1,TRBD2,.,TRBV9,CASSGGLAHNEQFF,TGTGCCAGCAGCGGAGGACTAGCGCACAATGAGCAGTTCTTC
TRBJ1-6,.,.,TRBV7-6,CASSLTIGRNNSPLHF,TGTGCCAGCAGCCTAACTATTGGCAGGAATAATTCACCCCTCCACTTT
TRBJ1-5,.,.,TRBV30,CAARRAVDQPQHF,TGTGCCGCTAGGCGGGCGGTCGATCAGCCCCAGCATTTT
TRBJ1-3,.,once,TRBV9,CASSVGRGEAGNTIYF,TGTGCCAGCAGCGTAGGCAGGGGCGAGGCTGGAAACACCATATATTTT
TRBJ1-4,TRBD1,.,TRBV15,CATSRDRDRGEKLFF,TGTGCCACCAGCAGAGATCGGGACAGGGGTGAAAAACTGTTTTTT
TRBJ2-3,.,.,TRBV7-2,CASSTYLLSTDTQYF,TGTGCCAGCAGCACCTACCTACTTAGCACAGATACGCAGTATTTT
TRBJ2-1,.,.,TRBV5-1,CASSVQGGYVNEQFF,TGCGCCAGCAGCGTACAGGGAGGATACGTCAATGAGCAGTTCTTC
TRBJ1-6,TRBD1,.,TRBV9,CASSGLGTGGSPLHF,TGTGCCAGCAGCGGGCTGGGGACAGGCGGTTCACCCCTCCACTTT
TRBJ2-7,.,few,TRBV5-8,CASSLNYWSRTYEQYF,TGTGCCAGCAGCTTGAATTATTGGTCCCGAACCTACGAGCAGTACTTC
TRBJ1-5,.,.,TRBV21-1,CASSTDRGYDQPQHF,TGTGCCAGCAGCACTGACAGGGGATATGATCAGCCCCAGCATTTT
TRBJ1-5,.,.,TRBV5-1,CASSLGGGNQPQHF,TGCGCCAGCAGCTTGGGCGGGGGGAATCAGCCCCAGCATTTT
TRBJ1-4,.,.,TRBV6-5,CASSFDGATNEKLFF,TGTGCCAGCAGTTTCGACGGTGCAACTAATGAAAAACTGTTTTTT